This T cell receptor beta chain was sequenced in a study of OX40 agonist ivuxolimab in advanced cancers. Sequencing used immunoSEQ multiplex PCR; TCRdb keeps in-frame clones, though not all of them. Of more than 45,000 clones listed, nearly 85% were seen once; the top ten hold roughly 1.2%. The CDR3 is made up of 18 amino acids. V lost 0 bases, J lost 8 bases, and 25 bases lay in between. The germline CDR1 and CDR2 sequences are KGHSH and LQKENI. Source: CD4+ or CD8+ T cells sorted from blood, taken in a trial of the OX40 agonist ivuxolimab. The chain employs TRBV18 and TRBJ1-2; no firm D call. This clonotype originated in an adult with an advanced solid tumor such as melanoma, head and neck, liver or kidney cancer. In nucleotides, the CDR3 is TGTGCCAGCTCACCACCCTGGGCAGGATCGGATCTTAGTGGCGGCTACACCTTC. Its protein product is CASSPPWAGSDLSGGYTF.